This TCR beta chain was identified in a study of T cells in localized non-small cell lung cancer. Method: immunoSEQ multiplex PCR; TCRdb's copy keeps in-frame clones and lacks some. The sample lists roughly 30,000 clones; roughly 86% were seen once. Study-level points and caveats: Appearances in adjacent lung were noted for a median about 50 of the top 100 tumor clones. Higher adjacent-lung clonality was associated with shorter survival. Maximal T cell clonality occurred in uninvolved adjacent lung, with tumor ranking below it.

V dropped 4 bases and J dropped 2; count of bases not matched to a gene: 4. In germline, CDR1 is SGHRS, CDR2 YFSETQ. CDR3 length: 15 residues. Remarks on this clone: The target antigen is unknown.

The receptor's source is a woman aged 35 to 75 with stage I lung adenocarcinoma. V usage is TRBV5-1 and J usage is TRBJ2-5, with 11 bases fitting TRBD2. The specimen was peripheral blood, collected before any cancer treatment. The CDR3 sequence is CASSPTSGAQETQYF. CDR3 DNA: TGCGCCAGCAGCCCGACTAGCGGGGCTCAAGAGACCCAGTACTTC.